A selection of T cell receptor beta chains follows, all from one sample in a study of T cells after yellow fever vaccination. TCRdb independently ran MiXCR on the 5' RACE reads; one entry per CDR3 protein. The table records some 560,000 distinct CDR3 sequences, around 16% of them present only once. Sequenced material: PBMCs, taken 4 to 6 days after the first yellow fever vaccination. The receptors were sampled from a man aged 18 to 29 who received the YFV17D yellow fever vaccine. The CDR3 runs from the conserved cysteine through the conserved F or W. Each record gives: J gene, V gene, clone size, D gene, CDR3 protein, CDR3 DNA. A D gene is named only where the DNA matches it firmly. Some rows mark clone size as missing; the rest say once, few, many or name a class of expanded clone.

J gene: TRBJ2-7
V gene: TRBV6-1
clone size: few
D gene: -
CDR3 protein: CAKRAGKHSYEQYF
CDR3 DNA: TGTGCCAAAAGGGCGGGGAAACACTCCTACGAGCAGTACTTC

J gene: TRBJ2-3
V gene: TRBV12-3/TRBV12-4
clone size: few
D gene: TRBD1
CDR3 protein: CASRTGQGLDTQYF
CDR3 DNA: TGTGCCAGCAGAACCGGACAGGGGTTAGATACGCAGTATTTT

J gene: TRBJ2-2
V gene: TRBV15
clone size: -
D gene: TRBD2
CDR3 protein: CATSRTGGRTGELFF
CDR3 DNA: TGTGCCACCAGCAGGACGGGGGGACGGACCGGGGAGCTGTTTTTT

J gene: TRBJ2-7
V gene: TRBV6-2/TRBV6-3
clone size: -
D gene: TRBD1
CDR3 protein: CASLGRQGVVEQYF
CDR3 DNA: TGTGCCAGCCTCGGGCGGCAGGGGGTGGTCGAGCAGTACTTC

J gene: TRBJ2-1
V gene: TRBV7-6
clone size: few
D gene: TRBD2
CDR3 protein: CASSSTAGTSGGDEQFF
CDR3 DNA: TGTGCCAGCAGCTCGACAGCCGGGACTAGCGGGGGTGATGAGCAGTTCTTC

J gene: TRBJ1-5
V gene: TRBV7-2
clone size: few
D gene: -
CDR3 protein: CASSPRVDRSNQPQHF
CDR3 DNA: TGTGCCAGCAGCCCACGGGTAGATCGTAGCAATCAGCCCCAGCATTTT

J gene: TRBJ1-4
V gene: TRBV4-1
clone size: few
D gene: TRBD1
CDR3 protein: CASGQIWTGNEKLFF
CDR3 DNA: TGCGCCAGCGGACAAATTTGGACAGGGAACGAAAAACTGTTTTTT

J gene: TRBJ1-1
V gene: TRBV6-5
clone size: few
D gene: TRBD1
CDR3 protein: CASSYETGFDTEAFF
CDR3 DNA: TGTGCCAGCAGTTATGAGACAGGGTTCGACACTGAAGCTTTCTTT

J gene: TRBJ2-3
V gene: TRBV7-6
clone size: -
D gene: TRBD2
CDR3 protein: CASSPVDGGIERDTQYF
CDR3 DNA: TGTGCCAGCAGCCCCGTTGACGGGGGGATTGAGAGAGATACGCAGTATTTT

J gene: TRBJ2-3
V gene: TRBV2
clone size: -
D gene: -
CDR3 protein: CASNPSTDTQYF
CDR3 DNA: TGTGCCAGCAACCCCTCCACAGATACGCAGTATTTT

J gene: TRBJ2-5
V gene: TRBV2
clone size: few
D gene: TRBD2
CDR3 protein: CASSEWVGRGGIETQYF
CDR3 DNA: TGTGCCAGCAGTGAGTGGGTCGGTCGGGGGGGAATCGAGACCCAGTACTTC

J gene: TRBJ2-3
V gene: TRBV4-3
clone size: -
D gene: TRBD2
CDR3 protein: CASSQLTSGGTDTQYF
CDR3 DNA: TGCGCCAGCAGCCAACTGACTAGCGGGGGAACAGATACGCAGTATTTT

J gene: TRBJ2-7
V gene: TRBV5-1
clone size: -
D gene: -
CDR3 protein: CASSLGGALYEQYF
CDR3 DNA: TGCGCCAGCAGCTTGGGTGGGGCCCTCTACGAGCAGTACTTC

J gene: TRBJ2-5
V gene: TRBV9
clone size: many
D gene: TRBD2
CDR3 protein: CASSPSGGRETQYF
CDR3 DNA: TGTGCCAGCAGCCCTAGCGGGGGCAGGGAGACCCAGTACTTC

J gene: TRBJ2-5
V gene: TRBV6-2/TRBV6-3
clone size: -
D gene: TRBD1
CDR3 protein: CASSYRRPGQGEETQYF
CDR3 DNA: TGTGCCAGCAGTTACCGTCGACCCGGACAGGGAGAAGAGACCCAGTACTTC

J gene: TRBJ2-7
V gene: TRBV5-1
clone size: many
D gene: -
CDR3 protein: CASSPQGSYEQYF
CDR3 DNA: TGCGCCAGCAGCCCACAGGGATCCTACGAGCAGTACTTC

J gene: TRBJ2-3
V gene: TRBV4-2
clone size: many
D gene: TRBD2
CDR3 protein: CASSPGGDTQYF
CDR3 DNA: TGTGCCAGCAGCCCGGGGGGGGATACGCAGTATTTT

J gene: TRBJ2-5
V gene: TRBV20-1
clone size: many
D gene: -
CDR3 protein: CSARAIQPGNQETQYF
CDR3 DNA: TGCAGTGCTAGAGCCATCCAGCCGGGAAACCAAGAGACCCAGTACTTC

J gene: TRBJ2-5
V gene: TRBV21-1
clone size: -
D gene: -
CDR3 protein: CASSKKGLAGGPETQYF
CDR3 DNA: TGTGCCAGCAGCAAAAAGGGGCTAGCGGGGGGGCCAGAGACCCAGTACTTC

J gene: TRBJ2-7
V gene: TRBV7-9
clone size: few
D gene: -
CDR3 protein: CASSLVGGSPYEQYF
CDR3 DNA: TGTGCCAGCAGCTTAGTCGGCGGATCCCCCTACGAGCAGTACTTC

J gene: TRBJ2-1
V gene: TRBV7-2
clone size: few
D gene: TRBD1
CDR3 protein: CASSRRGPNEQFF
CDR3 DNA: TGTGCCAGCAGCCGCAGGGGGCCAAATGAGCAGTTCTTC

J gene: TRBJ2-7
V gene: TRBV29-1
clone size: many
D gene: -
CDR3 protein: CSLRTNTYEQYF
CDR3 DNA: TGCAGCCTCAGGACGAATACCTACGAGCAGTACTTC

J gene: TRBJ2-7
V gene: TRBV4-3
clone size: -
D gene: -
CDR3 protein: CASSQEYRYEQYF
CDR3 DNA: TGCGCCAGCAGCCAAGAGTACCGCTACGAGCAGTACTTC

J gene: TRBJ2-2
V gene: TRBV3-1
clone size: few
D gene: -
CDR3 protein: CASRKQGSNTGELFF
CDR3 DNA: TGTGCCAGCAGAAAACAGGGTTCGAACACCGGGGAGCTGTTTTTT

J gene: TRBJ2-5
V gene: TRBV5-4
clone size: few
D gene: TRBD2
CDR3 protein: CASRIAGVGAQYF
CDR3 DNA: TGTGCCAGCAGGATCGCGGGGGTTGGGGCCCAGTACTTC

J gene: TRBJ1-6
V gene: TRBV6-2/TRBV6-3
clone size: -
D gene: -
CDR3 protein: CASTRIIQNSPLHF
CDR3 DNA: TGTGCCAGCACCCGAATCATCCAAAATTCACCCCTCCACTTT

J gene: TRBJ2-5
V gene: TRBV7-2
clone size: few
D gene: -
CDR3 protein: CASSSSLGGRETQYF
CDR3 DNA: TGTGCCAGCAGCTCCAGCCTTGGAGGGAGGGAGACCCAGTACTTC

J gene: TRBJ1-1
V gene: TRBV7-2
clone size: -
D gene: -
CDR3 protein: CASSLATTNTEAFF
CDR3 DNA: TGTGCCAGCAGCTTAGCGACGACGAACACTGAAGCTTTCTTT